Given below is one T cell receptor beta chain in context. Its target is not known. The data were obtained in a study of shared clonotypes between healthy human individuals. Overall study context: The study enrolled a couple of women and a few men aged 18 to 49.

Study-wide results and caveats: Clonotypes which were not shared had lower generation probabilities than clonotypes that all four donors shared. Limited genetic and exposure-history diversity came from having few donors.

As originally analysed: ImmunoSEQ output held junction-only sequences without quality scores, so filtering differed. Repertoires were generated with immunoSEQ multiplex PCR, while TCRdb's copy carries only in-frame clones and drops some. That table is the source of V, J and clone size, and D and trimming were worked out from the DNA. The sample has 1 million to 1.2 million clones, approximately 77% seen once. After removal of 0 bases from V and 3 bases from J, the junction contained 6 bases not matched to a gene. Germline CDR1 MGHRA, CDR2 YSYEKL. There are 16 residues in the CDR3. The gene calls are TRBV4-1 and TRBJ2-3; TRBD1 agrees at 7 bases. Material: memory CD4+ T cells from PBMCs. Subset in this sample: CD45RA-negative fraction. The clonotype comes from a man younger than 35 in good health. Some clones in this sample may be carry-over from other donors' samples. CDR3 loop: CASSQERGLGTDTQYF. The DNA of the CDR3 is TGCGCCAGCAGCCAAGAAAGGGGGCTTGGGACAGATACGCAGTATTTT.